This T cell receptor (beta chain) appears in the sequencing data of a study of T cells in Graves' hyperthyroidism and ophthalmopathy. The authors obtained PBMCs from more than 8 ml of fresh peripheral blood. In its sample, this clonotype was seen many times. Researchers took RNA transcripts and amplified the TCR beta CDR3 regions from them. When the TCR CDR3 underwent first-round RT-PCR, the HTBI primer set was used. TCRdb passed the multiplex PCR reads through MiXCR, listing each CDR3 protein once. The sample lists hundreds of thousands of distinct CDR3 sequences, around 22% seen once, with over 9% in the top ten. The source is a woman in her twenties or thirties with Graves' ophthalmopathy. The sequenced sample consisted of blood.

The CDR3 spells CASTRSAPRDTGELFF. The DNA of the CDR3 is TGTGCCAGTACGAGGTCCGCCCCTCGGGACACCGGGGAGCTGTTTTTT. This chain joins TRBV19 and TRBJ2-2; D is ambiguous. This CDR3 spans 16 amino acids. Germline CDR1 LNHDA, CDR2 SQIVND (reference sequence). Trimming pared 7 bases from V and 3 bases from J, leaving 18 bases between.